This TCR beta chain was sequenced in a study of blood T cells in healthy people across ages (dated by TCRdb to 2013 to 2016). A note on the overall study: In model experiments, template switching captured roughly one uniquely barcoded TCR beta cDNA molecule for every two T cells. Age-related changes in TCR beta repertoire diversity were measured in the study by deep sequencing normalized with unique cDNA molecular identifiers. Using the same blood draw, the study looked at two additional independent replicas of 1 million unique cDNA reads for two donors, one aged 18 to 30 and the other aged 80 or older. The donors were split into four age groups: young (average around 15 years), middle-aged (about 40), aged (62) and long-lived (more than 80). To avoid experimental bias, donors of different ages were randomly spread across the sequencing lanes.

Receptor libraries were prepared by 5' RACE. Sequencing used an Illumina HiSeq 2500. A second PCR of about 6 to 12 cycles was run with a J-beta primer mix and a sample-barcoded 5' primer. Each TCR beta cDNA molecule received a unique molecular identifier from a template-switch 5' adaptor carrying 12 random nucleotides. Each sample yielded at least 2.5 million CDR3-containing paired-end reads. All of the RNA was converted into first-strand cDNA using the Mint cDNA synthesis kit, with a TRBC-specific oligonucleotide serving as the primer. All cDNA was treated with uracil-DNA glycosylase and then went through a first 18-cycle PCR with the universal primers M1SS and BC2_uni_R. Under the source paper's analysis protocol: Normalization of each sample was performed by random selection of 1 million high-quality reads, each carrying a distinct molecular identifier. Instead of being binned into consensus sequences, reads that shared molecular identifiers were thrown out. MiTCR, set to a Q25 quality threshold and the strictest error-elimination algorithm, was used for CDR3 identification, clonotype clustering and error correction. A nonparametric unseen species model using Euler transformation provided a lower-bound estimate of total TCR beta diversity. Through fastp at Q25 and MiXCR, TCRdb rebuilt clones from the public reads, retaining in-frame beta chains. When rows share a CDR3 protein, they turn into one entry using the most common DNA and genes. The V and J calls, along with clone size, are taken from TCRdb and not from the paper's own processing. The sample contains 270,000 or so distinct CDR3 sequences, around 29% of them found a single time. The ten largest clonotypes hold approximately 30% of the sample.

V and J are trimmed by 0 bases and 6 bases, and the gene matches miss 5 bases of the junction. The CDR3 runs 17 amino acids, cysteine and phenylalanine included. The read is trimmed to its CDR3 DNA, 51 bases read in frame from base 1. CDR1 SGDLS and CDR2 YYNGEE are derived from the germline V gene. As to this clonotype: Its antigen is still unknown. Base qualities are not recorded, but no much larger clone differs from it by a single base.

Findings and caveats that apply to the study as a whole: The long-lived group showed more naive CD4+ T cells, fewer expanded clones and increased TCR diversity than the aged group, suggesting age selection. Estimates of total diversity from one million sequenced T cells were regarded as lower bounds and underestimates. Bulk unsorted PBMC profiling prevented conclusive comparison of naive and antigen-experienced compartments. Observed TCR beta diversity per million T cells fell roughly linearly with age, and a significant reduction was already apparent by age around 36. Because donor CMV infection status was unknown, age-related changes in expanded clonotypes were potentially confounded. There was a strong correlation between observed TCR beta diversity and the percentage of naive T cells measured by flow cytometry.

The approximately 40 donors, aged about 6 to 95 years, were systemically healthy Caucasian individuals from Russia. Each donor gave approximately 10 milliliters of peripheral blood, collected into EDTA-treated Vacutainer tubes. PBMCs were isolated by Ficoll-Paque density-gradient centrifugation, with at least 7 million obtained per sample. Trizol reagent was used to extract total RNA from the PBMCs, yielding at least 5 micrograms per sample. For every donor, an aliquot of PBMCs went through flow cytometry to measure the percentages of naive CD45RAhigh/CD27high T cells. The sample taken for sequencing was blood. Recombination connected TRBV9 to TRBJ2-2, with 13 bases aligning to TRBD2. This TCR came from a woman in her 70s in good health. The CDR3 region has the sequence CASSVELAGGPAGELFF. The DNA reads as follows: TGTGCCAGCAGCGTAGAACTAGCGGGAGGGCCGGCCGGGGAGCTGTTTTTT.